This T cell receptor beta chain was identified in a study of technical replicates of blood from a handful of donors (dated by TCRdb to 2016 to 2017). The library was made by the immunoSEQ multiplex PCR assay. The clones in this table, taken by TCRdb from immuneACCESS, are in-frame only. Not every clone is retained; where verified, under half of the shortfall comes from an unresolved V gene, and the cause of the rest is unknown. The sample table contains about 98,000 clones; only one count was recorded for 90% to 97% of them. The top ten clones comprise roughly 0.2% of the sample. In regard to this clone: Its target antigen remains unknown. No much larger clone exists at a distance of one base, and base qualities are not known.

Sequencing used T cells isolated from PBMCs. This TCR derives from a human donor in good health.

In nucleotide form, the sequence is TGTGCCATCAGTGAGTCGGGCCAGGATATGAACACTGAAGCTTTCTTT. It is translated as CAISESGQDMNTEAFF. The chain couples TRBV10-3 to TRBJ1-1; no D gene call is confident. The V and J ends are trimmed by 0 bases and 0 bases, leaving 11 bases between them. The germline V gene yields ENHRY for CDR1 and SYGVKD for CDR2. The CDR3, from cysteine to phenylalanine, totals 16 residues. Only the CDR3 DNA stays, 48 bases, in frame from base 1.